This paragraph reports one T cell receptor (beta chain). Its matching antigen is unknown. Trimming stripped 6 bases from V and 3 bases from J, with 11 bases between. Per germline, CDR1 LNHDA and CDR2 SQIVND (reference sequence). The CDR3 has 13 amino acids. The sample belongs to a study of regulatory T cells in long-lasting Graves disease. CDR3 regions were amplified by Arm-PCR using iRepertoire HTBI primers to build TCR beta libraries. The authors' processing: Among the samples, under 70 TRBV and some 15 TRBJ segments were identified. Each CDR3 protein gets one entry after TCRdb re-called the multiplex PCR reads with MiXCR. Here the V and J calls rest on TCRdb's processing, not on the authors' analysis. Of around 420,000 distinct CDR3 sequences in the sample, about a sixth were seen once. Time point specified: newly diagnosed GD, antithyroid drugs for less than 3 months. With RNA extracted from PBMCs as input, the TCR library was made. In this cohort, patients came from an endocrinology department located in Xi'an, China.

Study-wide points: New patients shared fewer public clonotypes (about 1,000) than persistent patients did (about 2,700). Preferential use of TRBV28, TRBJ1-2 and TRBJ2-5 was seen in persistent disease.

The TCR was taken from a female donor with Graves disease. Sample: peripheral blood mononuclear cells (PBMCs), taken at new diagnosis, from a patient treated with antithyroid drugs. The V gene is TRBV19, the J gene TRBJ1-1; D is unresolved. The CDR3, as DNA: TGTGCCAGTAGAGGGAGGGAGGACACTGAAGCTTTCTTT. Protein product: CASRGREDTEAFF.